The clone carrying this T cell receptor (beta chain) was counted once. Its cognate antigen is unknown. The sample originates from a study of graft-versus-host responses after intestinal transplantation. Losses at the gene ends were 5 bases for V and 4 bases for J; bases not matched to a gene: 1. CDR3 length equals 12 residues. Germline V lookup: CDR1 MDHEN, CDR2 SYDVKM. Sequencing used immunoSEQ multiplex PCR; TCRdb keeps in-frame clones, though not all of them. The profile shows fewer than 65,000 clones, about 89% of them singletons. The clonotype comes from a human donor who was the organ donor for an intestinal transplant. Sequencing was performed on unstimulated CD4+ T cells sorted from spleen or lymph node cells, taken before transplant. The V gene is TRBV28, the J gene TRBJ2-5; 7 bases fit TRBD2. CDR3 DNA: TGTGCCAGCAGTGGACTAGTAGAGACCCAGTACTTC. Translated, it gives CASSGLVETQYF.